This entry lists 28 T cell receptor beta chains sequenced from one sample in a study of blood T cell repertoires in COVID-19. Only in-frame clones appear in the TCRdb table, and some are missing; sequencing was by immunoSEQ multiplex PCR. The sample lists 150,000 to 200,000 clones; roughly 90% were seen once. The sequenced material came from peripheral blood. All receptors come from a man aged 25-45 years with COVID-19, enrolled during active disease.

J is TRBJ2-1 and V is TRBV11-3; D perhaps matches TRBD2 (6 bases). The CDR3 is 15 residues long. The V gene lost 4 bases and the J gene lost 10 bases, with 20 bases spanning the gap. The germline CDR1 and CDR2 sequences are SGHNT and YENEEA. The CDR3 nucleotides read TGTGCCAGCAGCTCACCGGGACTCCCCCCGGGGGAGCAGTTCTTC. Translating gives CASSSPGLPPGEQFF.

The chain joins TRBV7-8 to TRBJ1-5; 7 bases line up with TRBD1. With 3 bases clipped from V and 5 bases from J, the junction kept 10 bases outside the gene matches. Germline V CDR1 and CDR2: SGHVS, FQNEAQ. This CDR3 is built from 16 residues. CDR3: CASSLMRQGHYQPQHF. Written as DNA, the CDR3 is TGTGCCAGCAGCTTGATGAGACAGGGACACTATCAGCCCCAGCATTTT.

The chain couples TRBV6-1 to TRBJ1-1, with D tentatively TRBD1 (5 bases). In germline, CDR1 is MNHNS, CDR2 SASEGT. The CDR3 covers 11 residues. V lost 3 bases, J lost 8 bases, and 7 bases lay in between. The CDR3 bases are TGTGCCAGCAGTGACCAGGGAGAAGCTTTCTTT. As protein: CASSDQGEAFF.

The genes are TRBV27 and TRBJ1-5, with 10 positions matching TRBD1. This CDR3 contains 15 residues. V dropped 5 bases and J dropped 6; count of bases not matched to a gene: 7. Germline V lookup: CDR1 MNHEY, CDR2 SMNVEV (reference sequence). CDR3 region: CASSAGQGVVQPQHF. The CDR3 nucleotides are TGTGCCAGCAGTGCTGGACAGGGGGTCGTTCAGCCCCAGCATTTT.

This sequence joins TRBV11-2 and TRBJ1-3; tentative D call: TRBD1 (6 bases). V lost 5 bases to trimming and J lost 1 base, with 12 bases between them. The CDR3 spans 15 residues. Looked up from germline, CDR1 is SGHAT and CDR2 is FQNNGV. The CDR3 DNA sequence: TGTGCCAGCAGCCCTCCGGGACATTCTGGAAACACCATATATTTT. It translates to CASSPPGHSGNTIYF.

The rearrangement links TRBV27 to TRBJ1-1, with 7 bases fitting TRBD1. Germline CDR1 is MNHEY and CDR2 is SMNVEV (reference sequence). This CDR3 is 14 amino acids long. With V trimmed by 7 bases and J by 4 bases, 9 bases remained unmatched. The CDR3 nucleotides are TGTGCCAGCAATCGACAGGGTGAGGGCACTGAAGCTTTCTTT. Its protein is CASNRQGEGTEAFF.

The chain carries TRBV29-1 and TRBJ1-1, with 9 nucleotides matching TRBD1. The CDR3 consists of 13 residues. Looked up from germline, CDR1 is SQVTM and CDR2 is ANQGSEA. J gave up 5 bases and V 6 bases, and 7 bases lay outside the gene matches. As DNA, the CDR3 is TGCAGCGTGGGAACAGGGGGCCGTACTGAAGCTTTCTTT. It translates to CSVGTGGRTEAFF.

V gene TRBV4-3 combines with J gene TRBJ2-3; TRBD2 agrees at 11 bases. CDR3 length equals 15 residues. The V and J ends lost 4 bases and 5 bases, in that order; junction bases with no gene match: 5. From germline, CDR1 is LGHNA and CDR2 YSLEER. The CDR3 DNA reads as TGCGCCAGCAGCCTTAGCGGGGGGGCCGAAGATACGCAGTATTTT. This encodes CASSLSGGAEDTQYF.

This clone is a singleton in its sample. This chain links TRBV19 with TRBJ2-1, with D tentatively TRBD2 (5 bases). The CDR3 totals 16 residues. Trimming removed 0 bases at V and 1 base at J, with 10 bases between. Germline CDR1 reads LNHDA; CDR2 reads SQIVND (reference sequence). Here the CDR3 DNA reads TGTGCCAGTAGTATAGATCAGTGGACTTCCTACAATGAGCAGTTCTTC. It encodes CASSIDQWTSYNEQFF.

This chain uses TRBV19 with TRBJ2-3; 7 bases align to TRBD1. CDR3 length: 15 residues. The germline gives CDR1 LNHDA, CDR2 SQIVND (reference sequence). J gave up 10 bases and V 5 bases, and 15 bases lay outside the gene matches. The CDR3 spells CASSLLVGGLGAQYF. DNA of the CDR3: TGTGCCAGTAGTCTCCTAGTAGGGGGCTTAGGGGCGCAGTATTTT.

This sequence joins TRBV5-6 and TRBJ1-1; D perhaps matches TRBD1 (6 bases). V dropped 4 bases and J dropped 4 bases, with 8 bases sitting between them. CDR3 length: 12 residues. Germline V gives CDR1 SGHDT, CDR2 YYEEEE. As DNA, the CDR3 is TGTGCCAGCAGCGCGGACAGCACTGAAGCTTTCTTT. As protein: CASSADSTEAFF.

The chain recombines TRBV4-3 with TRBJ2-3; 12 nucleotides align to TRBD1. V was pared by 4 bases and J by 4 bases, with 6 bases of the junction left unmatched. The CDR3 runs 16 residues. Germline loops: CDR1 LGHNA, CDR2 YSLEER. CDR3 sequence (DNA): TGCGCCAGCAGCCCTACCGGGACAGGGGGCCCAGATACGCAGTATTTT. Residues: CASSPTGTGGPDTQYF.

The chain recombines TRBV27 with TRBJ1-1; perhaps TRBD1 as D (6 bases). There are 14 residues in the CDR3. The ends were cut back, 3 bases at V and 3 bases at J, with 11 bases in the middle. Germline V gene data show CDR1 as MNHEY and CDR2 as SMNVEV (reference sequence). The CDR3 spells CASSFGTRYTEAFF. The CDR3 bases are TGTGCCAGCAGTTTTGGGACAAGGTACACTGAAGCTTTCTTT.

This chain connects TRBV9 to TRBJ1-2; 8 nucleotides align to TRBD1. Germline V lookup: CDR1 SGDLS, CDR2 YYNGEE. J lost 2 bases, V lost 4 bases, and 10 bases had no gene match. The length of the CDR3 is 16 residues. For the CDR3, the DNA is TGTGCCAGCAGCCCCCAACGGACAGGGCAGAACTATGGCTACACCTTC. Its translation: CASSPQRTGQNYGYTF.

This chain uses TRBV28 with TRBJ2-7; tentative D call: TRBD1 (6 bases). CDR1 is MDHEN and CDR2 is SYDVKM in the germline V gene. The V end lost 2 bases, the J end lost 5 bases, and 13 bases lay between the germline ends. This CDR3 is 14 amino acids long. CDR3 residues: CASSLAGVVDEQYF. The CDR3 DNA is TGTGCCAGCAGTTTAGCAGGGGTGGTGGACGAGCAGTACTTC.

CDR3: CASSPNRVGVYEQYF. The CDR3, as DNA: TGTGCCAGCAGCCCAAACAGGGTCGGCGTCTACGAGCAGTACTTC. The rearrangement joins TRBV14 to TRBJ2-7, with D perhaps TRBD1 (6 bases). Germline CDR1 is SGHDN and CDR2 is FVKESK. Deletions cut 4 bases from V and 3 bases from J, with 16 bases between. The CDR3 has 15 amino acids.

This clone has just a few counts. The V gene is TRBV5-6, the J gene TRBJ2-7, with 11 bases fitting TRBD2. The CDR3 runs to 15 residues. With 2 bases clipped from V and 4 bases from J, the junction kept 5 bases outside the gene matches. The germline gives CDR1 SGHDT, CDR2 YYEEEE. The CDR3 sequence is CASSFTSGSLYEQYF. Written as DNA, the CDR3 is TGTGCCAGCAGCTTTACTAGCGGGAGTCTTTACGAGCAGTACTTC.

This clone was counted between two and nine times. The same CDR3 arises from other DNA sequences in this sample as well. The CDR3 nucleotides are TGTGCCAGCAGTTACGGAGACAGGGGACACGAGCAGTACTTC. It encodes CASSYGDRGHEQYF. This chain connects TRBV6-5 to TRBJ2-7, with 8 bases aligning to TRBD1. Germline V lookup: CDR1 MNHEY, CDR2 SVGAGI. V trimming: 2 bases; J trimming: 5 bases; junction bases outside the gene matches: 5. The CDR3 is 14 residues long.

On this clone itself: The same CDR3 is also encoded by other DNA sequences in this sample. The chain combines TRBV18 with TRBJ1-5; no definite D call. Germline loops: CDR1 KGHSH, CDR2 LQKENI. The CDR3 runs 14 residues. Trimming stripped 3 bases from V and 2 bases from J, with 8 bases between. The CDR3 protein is CASSPSGGNQPQHF. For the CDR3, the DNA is TGTGCCAGCTCACCGTCGGGAGGCAATCAGCCCCAGCATTTT.

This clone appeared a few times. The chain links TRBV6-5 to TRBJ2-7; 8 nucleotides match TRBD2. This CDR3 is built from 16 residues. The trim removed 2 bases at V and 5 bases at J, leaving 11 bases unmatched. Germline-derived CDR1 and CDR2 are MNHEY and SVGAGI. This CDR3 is CASSYLSAGGSHEQYF. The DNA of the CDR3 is TGTGCCAGCAGTTACCTCTCGGCGGGAGGATCCCACGAGCAGTACTTC.

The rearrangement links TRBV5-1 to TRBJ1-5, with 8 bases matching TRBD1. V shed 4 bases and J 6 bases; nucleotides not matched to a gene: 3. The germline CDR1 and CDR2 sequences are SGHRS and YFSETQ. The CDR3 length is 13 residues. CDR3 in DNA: TGCGCCAGCAGCGTGACAGGGGCTCAGCCCCAGCATTTT. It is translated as CASSVTGAQPQHF.

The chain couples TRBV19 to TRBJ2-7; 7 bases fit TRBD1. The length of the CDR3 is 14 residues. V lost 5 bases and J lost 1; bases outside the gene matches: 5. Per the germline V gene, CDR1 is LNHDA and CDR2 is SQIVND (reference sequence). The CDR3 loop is CASSPRDSSYEQYF. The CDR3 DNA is TGTGCCAGTAGTCCACGGGACAGTTCCTACGAGCAGTACTTC.

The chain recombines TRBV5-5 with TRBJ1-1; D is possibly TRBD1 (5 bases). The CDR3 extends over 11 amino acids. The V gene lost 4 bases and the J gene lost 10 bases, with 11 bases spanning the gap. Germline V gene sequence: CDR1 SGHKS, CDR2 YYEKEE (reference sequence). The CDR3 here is CASSEGLTAFF. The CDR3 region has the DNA TGTGCCAGCAGCGAGGGACTCACAGCTTTCTTT.

As DNA, the CDR3 is TGCGCCAGCAGCTTGACGGGACTTCTACGGGGCTATGGCTACACCTTC. It codes for CASSLTGLLRGYGYTF. The chain joins TRBV5-1 to TRBJ1-2, with D maybe TRBD1 (5 bases). This CDR3 has 16 residues. Germline lookup yields CDR1 SGHRS and CDR2 YFSETQ. V was clipped by 1 base and J by 4 bases, with 17 bases between them. The full variable domain, in which reference TRBV5-1 and TRBJ1-2 provide the parts outside the CDR3, is KAGVTQTPRYLIKTRGQQVTLSCSPISGHRSVSWYQQTPGQGLQFLFEYFSETQRNKGNFPGRFSGRQFSNSRSEMNVSTLELGDSALYLCASSLTGLLRGYGYTFGSGTRLTVV.

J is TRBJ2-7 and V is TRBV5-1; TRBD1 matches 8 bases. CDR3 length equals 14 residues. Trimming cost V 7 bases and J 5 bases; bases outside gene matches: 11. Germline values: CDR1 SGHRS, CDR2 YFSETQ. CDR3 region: CASRDGDRRNEQYF. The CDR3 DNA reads TGCGCCAGCCGAGACGGGGACAGGAGGAACGAGCAGTACTTC.

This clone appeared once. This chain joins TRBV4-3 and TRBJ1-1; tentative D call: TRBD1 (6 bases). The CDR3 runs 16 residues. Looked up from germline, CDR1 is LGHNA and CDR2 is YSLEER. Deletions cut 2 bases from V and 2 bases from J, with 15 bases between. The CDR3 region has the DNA TGCGCCAGCAGCCAACTATCAGCAGGGGAAAACACTGAAGCTTTCTTT. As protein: CASSQLSAGENTEAFF.

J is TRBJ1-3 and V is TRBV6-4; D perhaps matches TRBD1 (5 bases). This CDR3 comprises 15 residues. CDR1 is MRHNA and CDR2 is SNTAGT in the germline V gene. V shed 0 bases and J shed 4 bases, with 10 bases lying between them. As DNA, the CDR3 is TGTGCCAGCAGTGACTCGAAGGGGTTCGGAAACACCATATATTTT. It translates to CASSDSKGFGNTIYF.

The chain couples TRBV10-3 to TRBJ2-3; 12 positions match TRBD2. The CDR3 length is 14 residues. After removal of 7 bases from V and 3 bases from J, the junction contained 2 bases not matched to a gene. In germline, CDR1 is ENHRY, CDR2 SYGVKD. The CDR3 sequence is CAITGLAGTDTQYF. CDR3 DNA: TGTGCCATCACCGGACTAGCGGGAACAGATACGCAGTATTTT.